These T cell receptor beta chains were read from a single sample in a study of cytomegalovirus exposure and HLA in healthy donors. The repertoire was sequenced with immunoSEQ multiplex PCR; TCRdb's copy has only in-frame clones and lacks some. The sample consists of some 160,000 clones, roughly 80% of them appearing once. The sequenced sample was PBMCs. The receptors stem from a man between 18 and 35 years old in good health and CMV-seronegative. Both conserved end residues are trimmed from each CDR3.

v_gene,CDR3aa
TRBV2,ASTQFNEKLF
TRBV7-3,ASSQQGADGYT
TRBV6-1,ASTLATGATYEQY
TRBV15,ATSPDRVRSYEQY
TRBV4-3,ASSDGAVGELF
TRBV7-9,ASRPTSTDTQY
TRBV6-5,ASSFLTGDEQF
TRBV25-1,ASSRIGGANEKLF
TRBV7-2,ASSLLTEGLRGYT
TRBV6-5,ASTGTGLYEQY
TRBV27,ASRDYEGAEELF
TRBV5-6,ASSHGEKLF
TRBV23-1,ASSPPSDRAMAGVYEQY
TRBV28,ASSPRDRMPTDTQY
TRBV6-1,ASTEGYSNQPQH
TRBV28,ASSLSTGLLSYEQY
TRBV5-5,ASRGGRQYSPLH
TRBV2,ASRLISGANVLT
TRBV7-9,ASSLGSGNTEAF
TRBV7-3,ASMTSGSSEQF
TRBV29-1,SVTGGTYEQY
TRBV19,ASSIGARNQPQH
TRBV7-9,ASSSRTGSDNEQF
TRBV10-3,AIRAGLQETQY
TRBV28,ASSITGIEADTQY
TRBV18,ASSAGLAGVDEQF
TRBV28,ASSFPRTSATLMQETQY
TRBV9,ASSAGGTGISEKLF
TRBV28,ASSLYPGGDEQY
TRBV2,ASTAAGGHQPQH
TRBV5-6,ASSSGLIYEQY
TRBV5-4,ASSWNAAGGKF
TRBV4-1,ASSPHRGLVSGQY
TRBV7-3,ASSPGQGYNEQF
TRBV7-9,ASSLMGAEGGGGYT
TRBV6-5,ASSKQGGYGYT